The rows below give T cell receptor beta chains drawn from one sample of a study of shared T cell receptors in the human thymus. The method was immunoSEQ multiplex PCR; TCRdb's version includes in-frame clones alone and lacks a portion of them. Of hundreds of thousands of clones listed, roughly 88% are singletons. This sample was shared with a second study, whose subject was human thymus T cells.

What was sequenced was thymocytes. The receptor set was obtained from a boy in the first two years of life with a congenital heart defect. The CDR3 runs from the conserved cysteine through the conserved F or W.

J gene	V gene	CDR3 protein
TRBJ2-2	TRBV18	CASSPGRESTGELFF
TRBJ2-1	TRBV30	CAWGGSYNEQFF
TRBJ2-7	TRBV18	CASSPLPSSGKVYEQYF
TRBJ2-7	TRBV27	CASRPKQGEVYEQYF
TRBJ2-3	TRBV6-5	CASSYTSTDTQYF
TRBJ2-7	TRBV10-3	CAIRRDRTTYEQYF
TRBJ2-7	TRBV27	CASRVAGGPSYEQYF
TRBJ2-2	TRBV4-1	CASSETGSGDTGELFF
TRBJ2-5	TRBV5-6	CASSSRAHLPLQETQYF
TRBJ2-7	TRBV1	CTSSQTSSGRPDEQYF
TRBJ2-3	TRBV21-1	CASISQDNPDTQYF
TRBJ1-2	TRBV10-3	CAISAYADRAYGYTF
TRBJ2-7	TRBV20-1	CSAPTYEQYF
TRBJ2-1	TRBV4-3	CASSQDLVGAQGTSINEQFF
TRBJ2-3	TRBV28	CASSSPDPGATDTQYF
TRBJ2-7	TRBV5-6	CASSFGWSYEQYF
TRBJ2-1	TRBV9	CASSVGGTRFYNEQFF
TRBJ2-7	TRBV27	CASSSSGTGGHEQYF
TRBJ2-3	TRBV14	CASSQDSTGDDTDTQYF